This entry lists 17 T cell receptor beta chains sequenced from one sample in a study of yellow fever vaccine responses in identical twins. TCRdb passed the RT-PCR reads through MiXCR, listing each CDR3 protein once. Of about 18,000 distinct CDR3 sequences in the sample, roughly two thirds are singletons; the top ten hold about 8.4%. Sequences were derived from T cells from blood (PBMCs), unsorted or a sorted subset (not recorded which), sampled before or after yellow fever vaccination (not recorded which). The receptors derive from a woman aged 18-30 years who received the yellow fever vaccine.

The chain recombines TRBV27 with TRBJ2-7; D gene ambiguous. CDR1 and CDR2 (germline): MNHEY, SMNVEV (reference sequence). The V and J ends lost 8 bases and 2 bases respectively, with 10 bases between them. CDR3 size: 12 residues. CDR3 in DNA: TGTGCCAGCGCGCAACACCCCTACGAGCAGTACTTC. This gives the protein CASAQHPYEQYF.

A remark on this clonotype: The germline gene is not matched at one end of the junction; a read error may be the cause. The CDR3 region is CASSTGTFHF. CDR3 coding DNA: TGTGCCAGCAGTACCGGGACGTTTCACTTC. V and J are TRBV2 and TRBJ2-1, with D perhaps given as TRBD1 or TRBD2 (5 bases each). The CDR3 length is 10 residues. Per germline, CDR1 SNHLY and CDR2 FYNNEI.

A single count supports this clonotype. This sequence joins TRBV9 and TRBJ2-7; TRBD2 might be the D (6 bases). Germline V gene data show CDR1 as SGDLS and CDR2 as YYNGEE. Deletions cut 4 bases from V and 6 bases from J, with 23 bases between. The CDR3 runs 16 residues. CDR3 region: CASSQGATRDLGEQYF. CDR3 coding DNA: TGTGCCAGCAGCCAAGGGGCGACTAGGGATTTGGGCGAGCAGTACTTC. The full variable domain, completed using reference TRBV9 and TRBJ2-7, is DSGVTQTPKHLITATGQRVTLRCSPRSGDLSVYWYQQSLDQGLQFLIQYYNGEERAKGNILERFSAQQFPDLHSELNLSSLELGDSALYFCASSQGATRDLGEQYFGPGTRLTVT.

The V call is TRBV29-1, the J call TRBJ2-3; no firm D call. Germline lookup yields CDR1 SQVTM and CDR2 ANQGSEA. Trimming took 5 bases from V and 0 from J, leaving 24 bases between them. This CDR3 comprises 18 residues. The CDR3 spells CSVSLFGTPKASTDTQYF. CDR3 DNA: TGCAGCGTTTCTTTGTTTGGAACGCCTAAAGCTAGCACAGATACGCAGTATTTT.

V usage is TRBV5-1 and J usage is TRBJ2-7; 7 bases are a match to TRBD1. J was trimmed by 3 bases and V by 2 bases; bases with no gene match: 2. Germline CDR1 is SGHRS and CDR2 is YFSETQ. This CDR3 is built from 13 residues. The CDR3 protein is CASSFDRDYEQYV. CDR3 bases: TGCGCCAGCAGCTTCGACAGGGACTACGAGCAGTACGTC.

This chain connects TRBV7-6 to TRBJ2-7; 9 bases agree with TRBD1. Germline trimming cut 1 base from V and 1 base from J; bases unmatched to any gene: 2. The germline V gene has CDR1 SGHVS and CDR2 FNYEAQ. This CDR3 has 15 amino acids. CDR3 loop: CASSLDRGPSYEQYF. The CDR3 bases are TGTGCCAGCAGCTTAGACAGGGGGCCATCCTACGAGCAGTACTTC.

This sequence joins TRBV7-3 and TRBJ1-5, with D maybe TRBD1 (5 bases). This CDR3 comprises 13 residues. In germline, CDR1 is SGHTA, CDR2 FQGTGA. V was shortened by 5 bases and J by 7 bases, with 12 bases between the two germline ends. The CDR3, as DNA: TGTGCCAGCAGCACTCAGGGTGGACAGCCCCAGCATTTT. Translated, it gives CASSTQGGQPQHF.

CDR3 nucleotide sequence: TGCAGTGCAGGGCCAGCAAACACTGAAGCTTTCTTT. Its translation: CSAGPANTEAFF. The J gene is TRBJ1-1, the V gene TRBV20-1; no clear D. This CDR3 region has 12 residues. V gave up 6 bases and J gave up 2 bases, with 10 bases separating them. Germline V lookup: CDR1 DFQATT, CDR2 SNEGSKA (reference sequence).

The chain joins TRBV25-1 to TRBJ2-3, with a tentative D call TRBD1 (6 bases). V shed 2 bases and J shed 7 bases, with 7 bases lying between them. The germline gives CDR1 MGHDK, CDR2 SYGVNS. The CDR3 totals 12 residues. The CDR3 bases are TGTGCCAGCAGTGAAGGGGGCCATACGCAGTATTTT. Translation gives CASSEGGHTQYF. The entire variable domain, with the rest obtained from reference TRBV25-1 and TRBJ2-3, is as follows: EADIYQTPRYLVIGTGKKITLECSQTMGHDKMYWYQQDPGMELHLIHYSYGVNSTEKGDLSSESTVSRIRTEHFPLTLESARPSHTSQYLCASSEGGHTQYFGPGTRLTVL.

This chain connects TRBV3-1 to TRBJ1-5; a possible D gene is TRBD1 (6 bases). Between the trimmed V and J ends, which lost 4 bases and 6 bases, there was a span of 16 bases. Per germline, CDR1 LGHDT and CDR2 YNNKEL (reference sequence). This CDR3 region has 15 residues. This chain's CDR3 is CASSRNRERGQPQHF. In DNA form, the CDR3 reads TGTGCCAGCAGCCGAAACAGGGAAAGGGGTCAGCCCCAGCATTTT.

This clonotype was counted once. The CDR3 nucleotides are TGCAGTGTTCCGGGAGTTGGAGAGACCCAGTACTTC. Protein product: CSVPGVGETQYF. The chain joins TRBV20-1 to TRBJ2-5, with TRBD2 as a possible D gene (6 bases). Trimming cost V 7 bases and J 4 bases, with 13 bases left between them. The CDR3 loop spans 12 amino acids. Germline values: CDR1 DFQATT, CDR2 SNEGSKA (reference sequence).

There are a few counts of this clonotype. J is TRBJ1-1 and V is TRBV12-3 or TRBV12-4; D gene uncertain. V lost 5 bases and J 3 bases, leaving 28 bases between the germline ends. The CDR3 length is 19 residues. For the CDR3, the DNA is TGTGCCAGCAGTCGCCTTCGAGGGTTTTACAAGGCCCGATACACTGAAGCTTTCTTT. Its translation is CASSRLRGFYKARYTEAFF.

The sample holds one count of this clonotype. The chain employs TRBV28 and TRBJ1-5; D perhaps matches TRBD1 (5 bases). CDR1 is MDHEN, CDR2 SYDVKM, per germline. The CDR3 totals 12 residues. V shed 6 bases and J shed 6 bases, with 9 bases lying between them. CDR3 in amino acids: CASRVQAQPQHF. The CDR3 coding sequence is TGTGCCAGCAGAGTACAGGCTCAGCCCCAGCATTTT.

The gene calls are TRBV28 and TRBJ2-7, with D maybe TRBD1 (5 bases). The V end was cut by 7 bases, the J end by 11 bases, with 15 bases between. This CDR3 contains 11 residues. Looked up from germline, CDR1 is MDHEN and CDR2 is SYDVKM. The CDR3 region has the DNA TGTGCCAGCACCGATGTCAGGGTAAAGTACTTC. It yields the protein CASTDVRVKYF.

This chain joins TRBV18 and TRBJ2-3; no firm D call. The CDR3 covers 14 residues. Trimming shortened V by 6 bases and J by 2 bases, and 12 bases separated the two germline ends. Germline V gene lookup returns CDR1 KGHSH and CDR2 LQKENI. The CDR3 reads CASSQDTFTDTQYF. For the CDR3, the DNA is TGTGCCAGCTCCCAAGACACGTTCACAGATACGCAGTATTTT.

This clonotype has just a few counts. This chain joins TRBV18 and TRBJ2-7, with TRBD1 identical over 7 bases. Trimming took 3 bases from V and 4 from J; bases not matched to a gene: 6. This CDR3 comprises 14 residues. The germline gives CDR1 KGHSH, CDR2 LQKENI. The CDR3 sequence is CASSPKQGKYEQYF. CDR3 coding DNA: TGTGCCAGCTCACCTAAACAGGGGAAGTACGAGCAGTACTTC.

CDR3 region: CASSLGSGSNTGELFF. CDR3 DNA sequence: TGCGCCAGCAGCTTGGGTAGCGGTTCGAACACCGGGGAGCTGTTTTTT. V usage is TRBV5-1 and J usage is TRBJ2-2; TRBD2 is a possible D gene (6 bases). V lost 0 bases, J lost 0 bases, and 9 bases lay in between. Per germline, CDR1 SGHRS and CDR2 YFSETQ. The CDR3 spans 16 residues. The full variable domain, in which reference TRBV5-1 and TRBJ2-2 provide the parts outside the CDR3, is KAGVTQTPRYLIKTRGQQVTLSCSPISGHRSVSWYQQTPGQGLQFLFEYFSETQRNKGNFPGRFSGRQFSNSRSEMNVSTLELGDSALYLCASSLGSGSNTGELFFGEGSRLTVL.